Detailed here is one T cell receptor beta chain. Its recognized antigen is unknown. No base quality values were provided; no much bigger clone lies one nucleotide off. This specimen belongs to a study of blood T cells in healthy people across ages (dated by TCRdb to 2014 to 2015). With respect to the entire study: In model experiments, template switching captured roughly one uniquely barcoded TCR beta cDNA molecule for every two T cells. The study measured age-related changes in TCR beta repertoire diversity using deep sequencing normalized with unique cDNA molecular identifiers. The donors were divided into four age groups: young (average 16 years), middle-aged (approximately 39), aged (around 67) and long-lived (82). Using the same blood draw, the study looked at two additional independent replicas of 1 million unique cDNA reads for two donors, one aged 18 to 30 and the other aged 80 or older.

Broad study findings and their caveats: Conclusive comparison of naive and antigen-experienced compartments was prevented by the profiling of bulk unsorted PBMCs. Observed TCR beta diversity per million T cells fell roughly linearly with age, and a significant reduction was already apparent by age about 38. Because the CMV infection status of the donors was unknown, age-related changes in expanded clonotypes may potentially have been confounded. Observed TCR beta diversity correlated strongly with the percentage of naive T cells measured by flow cytometry. Compared with the aged group, the long-lived group had more naive CD4+ T cells, fewer expanded clones and increased TCR diversity, suggesting age selection. Estimates of total diversity from one million sequenced T cells were regarded as lower bounds and underestimates.

The donors were roughly 38 Caucasian individuals from Russia, aged roughly 6 to 100 years, who were systemically healthy. About 10 milliliters of peripheral blood were drawn from each donor into EDTA-treated Vacutainer tubes. Ficoll-Paque density-gradient centrifugation was used to isolate PBMCs, with at least 6.5 million per sample. Total RNA, at least 5 micrograms per sample, was extracted from PBMCs with Trizol reagent. For every donor, flow cytometry on a PBMC aliquot measured the percentage of naive CD45RAhigh/CD27high T cells. Library construction relied on 5' RACE. TCRdb shows the sequencer as Illumina HiSeq 2500. A second PCR of roughly 7 to 11 cycles was performed with a sample-barcoded 5' primer and a J-beta primer mix. Each TCR beta cDNA molecule received a unique molecular identifier from a template-switch 5' adaptor carrying 12 random nucleotides. Each sample yielded at least 3 million CDR3-containing paired-end reads. First-strand cDNA synthesis was performed from all RNA using the Mint cDNA synthesis kit, with priming by a TRBC-specific oligonucleotide. Following uracil-DNA glycosylase treatment, a first 18-cycle PCR with universal primers M1SS and BC2_uni_R was performed on all cDNA. The original methods were these. Each sample was normalized by randomly selecting 1 million high-quality reads, each carrying a distinct molecular identifier. Instead of being binned into consensus sequences, reads that shared molecular identifiers were thrown out. MiTCR, with a Q25 quality threshold and the strictest error-elimination algorithm, was used for CDR3 identification, clonotype clustering and error correction. Lower-bound total TCR beta diversity was estimated with a nonparametric unseen species model using Euler transformation. TCRdb's own reprocessing of the public reads used fastp at Q25 and MiXCR and kept productive beta chains. Each entry merges the rows of one CDR3 protein and shows their most common DNA and genes. The authors' filters were not applied to this entry. The sample includes about 930,000 distinct CDR3 sequences, with around 29% observed a single time. The ten most abundant clones make up approximately 10% of the sample.

CDR1 and CDR2, per the germline V gene, are KGHSH and LQKENI. Reading from cysteine to phenylalanine, the CDR3 counts 15 amino acids. The entry retains the CDR3 DNA only, 45 bases that are in frame from base 1. V is pruned by 3 bases and J by 2 bases, leaving 3 bases of the junction without a gene match. These same records also appear under a second study, on T cells of mothers and their children. The second study reports: Nine systemically healthy Caucasian individuals served as donors, namely three mothers together with their six children. cDNA synthesis used all of the extracted RNA, with roughly 1.5 ug of RNA in each 15 ul reaction. In the second PCR, the M1S primer introduced both the sample barcodes and 2-4 random nucleotides. Each mother yielded over 9 million TCR beta CDR3 reads and each child roughly 2.9 million reads. Thymic selection similarly shapes TCR recombination output in related and unrelated pairs, with minor effect from inherited differences. Related mother-child pairs always showed normalized repertoire overlap that was slightly higher than in unrelated mother-child pairs, though the difference was never significant. Persistent microchimeric T cell clones were not detected, at a sensitivity of around 95 clones per million clonotypes. To look for features that set related mother-child pairs apart from unrelated individuals, the researchers ran deep NGS to compare the TCR beta repertoires of mothers and children. Mothers averaged roughly 40 +/- 4 years of age and children averaged roughly 11 +/- 4 years. After adapter ligation was performed with NEBNext reagents, the libraries were sequenced on an Illumina HiSeq 2000 with 100+100 nt paired-end reads. Mother and child libraries were prepared a month apart and sequenced in separate runs to prevent cross-contamination. For each donor, between roughly 450,000 and 2,300,000 distinct TCR beta clonotypes were identified. Naive TCR beta clonotypes were estimated from low-frequency clonotypes matched to each donor's FACS-determined naive share, without sorting.

This sequence originates from a woman aged 40 to 50 in good health. Sequenced input: blood. In this chain, TRBV18 is recombined with TRBJ2-3; TRBD1 aligns with 9 central bases. The DNA sequence follows: TGTGCCAGCTCACCGGGGACAGGGATCACAGATACGCAGTATTTT. The translation is CASSPGTGITDTQYF.